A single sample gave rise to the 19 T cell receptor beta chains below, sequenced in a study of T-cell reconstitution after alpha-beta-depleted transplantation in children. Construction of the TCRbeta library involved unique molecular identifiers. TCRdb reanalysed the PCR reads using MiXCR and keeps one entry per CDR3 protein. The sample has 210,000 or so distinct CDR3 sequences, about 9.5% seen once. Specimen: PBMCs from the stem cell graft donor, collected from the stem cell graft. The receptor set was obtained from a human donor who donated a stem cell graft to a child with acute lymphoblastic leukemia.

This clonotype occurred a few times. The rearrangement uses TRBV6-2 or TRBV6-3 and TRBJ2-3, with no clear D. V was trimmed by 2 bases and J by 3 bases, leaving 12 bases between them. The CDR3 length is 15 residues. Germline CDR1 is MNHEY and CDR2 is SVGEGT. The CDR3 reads CASSYQDPQTDTQYF. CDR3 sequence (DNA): TGTGCCAGCAGTTACCAGGACCCCCAAACAGATACGCAGTATTTT.

The DNA for the CDR3 is TGTGCCAGCAGTAAAGGACTAGCGTGGGAGACCCAGTACTTC. Residues: CASSKGLAWETQYF. The rearrangement uses TRBV6-2 or TRBV6-3 and TRBJ2-5; TRBD2 matches 9 bases. The CDR3 is 14 residues long. J was trimmed by 5 bases and V by 5 bases; bases with no gene match: 6. Germline CDR1 and CDR2: MNHEY and SVGEGT.

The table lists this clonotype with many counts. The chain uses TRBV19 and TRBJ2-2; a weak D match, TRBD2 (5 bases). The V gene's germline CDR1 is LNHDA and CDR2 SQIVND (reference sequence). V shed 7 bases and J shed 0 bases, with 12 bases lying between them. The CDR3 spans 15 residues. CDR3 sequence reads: CASKPSGTNTGELFF. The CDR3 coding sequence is TGTGCCAGTAAGCCCAGCGGTACGAACACCGGGGAGCTGTTTTTT.

The chain's CDR3 is CSAPLGALNTEAFF. CDR3 sequence (DNA): TGCAGTGCCCCCCTGGGGGCCCTTAACACTGAAGCTTTCTTT. The rearrangement uses TRBV20-1 and TRBJ1-1; tentatively, D is TRBD1 (6 bases). Trimming took 6 bases from V and 2 from J, leaving 16 bases between them. This CDR3 comprises 14 residues. Germline V CDR1 and CDR2: DFQATT, SNEGSKA (reference sequence).

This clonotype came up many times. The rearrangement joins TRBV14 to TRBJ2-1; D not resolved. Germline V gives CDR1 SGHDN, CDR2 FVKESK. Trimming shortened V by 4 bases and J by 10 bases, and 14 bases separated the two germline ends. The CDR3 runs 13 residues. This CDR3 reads CASSLAYESEQFF. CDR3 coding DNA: TGTGCCAGCAGCCTGGCCTATGAGTCCGAGCAGTTCTTC.

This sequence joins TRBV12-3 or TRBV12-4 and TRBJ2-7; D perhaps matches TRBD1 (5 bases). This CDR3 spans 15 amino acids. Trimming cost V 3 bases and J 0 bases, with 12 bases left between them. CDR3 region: CASSFRAISSYEQYF. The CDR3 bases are TGTGCCAGCAGTTTCAGGGCGATCAGCTCCTACGAGCAGTACTTC.

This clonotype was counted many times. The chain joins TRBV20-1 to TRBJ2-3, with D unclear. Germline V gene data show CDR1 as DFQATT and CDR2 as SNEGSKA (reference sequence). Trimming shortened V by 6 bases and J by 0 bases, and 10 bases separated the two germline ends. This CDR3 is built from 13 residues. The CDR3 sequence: CSAAAGSTDTQYF. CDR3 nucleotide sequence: TGCAGTGCGGCCGCCGGCAGCACAGATACGCAGTATTTT.

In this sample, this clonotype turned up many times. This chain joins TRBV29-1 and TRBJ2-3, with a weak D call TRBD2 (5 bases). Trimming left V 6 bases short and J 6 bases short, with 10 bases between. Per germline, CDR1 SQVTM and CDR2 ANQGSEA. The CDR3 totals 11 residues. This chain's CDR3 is CSVAGYDTQYF. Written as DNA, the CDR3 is TGCAGCGTGGCGGGTTATGATACGCAGTATTTT.

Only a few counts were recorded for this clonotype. CDR3 coding DNA: TGTGCCAGCAGCTCAGGAACCCGGGACAGGGCGGCTCGACGGAATCAGCCCCAGCATTTT. Translated, it gives CASSSGTRDRAARRNQPQHF. The J gene is TRBJ1-5, the V gene TRBV6-2 or TRBV6-3, with TRBD1 matching 9 bases. The V and J ends lost 6 bases and 4 bases, in that order; junction bases with no gene match: 22. The germline CDR1 and CDR2 sequences are MNHEY and SVGEGT. The CDR3 loop spans 20 amino acids.

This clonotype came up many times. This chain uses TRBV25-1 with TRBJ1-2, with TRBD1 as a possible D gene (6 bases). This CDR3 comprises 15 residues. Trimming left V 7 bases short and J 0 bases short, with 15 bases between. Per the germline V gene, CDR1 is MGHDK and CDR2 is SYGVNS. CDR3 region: CASTGTPPANYGYTF. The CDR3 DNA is TGTGCCAGCACGGGGACACCCCCCGCTAACTATGGCTACACCTTC.

CDR3 protein: CASSSLDRGRDEQYF. CDR3 nucleotides: TGCGCCAGCAGCTCCCTCGACAGGGGAAGGGACGAGCAGTACTTC. The chain recombines TRBV5-1 with TRBJ2-7; 8 bases agree with TRBD1. Losses at the gene ends were 3 bases for V and 5 bases for J; bases not matched to a gene: 10. This CDR3 contains 15 residues. The germline V gene has CDR1 SGHRS and CDR2 YFSETQ.

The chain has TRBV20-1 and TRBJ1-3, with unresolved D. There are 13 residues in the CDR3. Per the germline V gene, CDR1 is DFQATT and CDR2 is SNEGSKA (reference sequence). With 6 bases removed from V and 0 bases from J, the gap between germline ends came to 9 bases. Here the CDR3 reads CSAHRDSGNTIYF. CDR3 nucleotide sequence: TGCAGTGCCCACCGGGACTCTGGAAACACCATATATTTT.

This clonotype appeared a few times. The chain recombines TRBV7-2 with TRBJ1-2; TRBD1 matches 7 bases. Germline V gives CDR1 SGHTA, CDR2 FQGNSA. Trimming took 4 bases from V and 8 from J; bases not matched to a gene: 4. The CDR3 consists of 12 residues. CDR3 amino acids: CASSSTGKGYTF. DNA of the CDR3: TGTGCCAGCAGCTCGACAGGGAAAGGCTACACCTTC.

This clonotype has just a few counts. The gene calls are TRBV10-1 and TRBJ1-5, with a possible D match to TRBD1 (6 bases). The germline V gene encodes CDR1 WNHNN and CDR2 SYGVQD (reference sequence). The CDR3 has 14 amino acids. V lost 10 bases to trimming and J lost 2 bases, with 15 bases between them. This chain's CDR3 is CATAGVFGNQPQHF. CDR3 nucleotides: TGCGCCACCGCAGGGGTTTTCGGCAATCAGCCCCAGCATTTT.

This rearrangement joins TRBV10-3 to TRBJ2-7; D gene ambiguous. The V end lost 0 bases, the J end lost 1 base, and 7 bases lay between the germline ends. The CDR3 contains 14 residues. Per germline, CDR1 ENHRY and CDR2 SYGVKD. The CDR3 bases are TGTGCCATCAGTGAGTCTGAGCGTTCCTACGAGCAGTACTTC. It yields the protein CAISESERSYEQYF.

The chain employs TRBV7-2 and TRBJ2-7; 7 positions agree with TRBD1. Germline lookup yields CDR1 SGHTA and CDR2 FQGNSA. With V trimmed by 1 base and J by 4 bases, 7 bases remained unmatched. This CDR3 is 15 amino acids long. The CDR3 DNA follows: TGTGCCAGCAGCTTAGGAGGACGGGACAGTTACGAGCAGTACTTC. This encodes CASSLGGRDSYEQYF.

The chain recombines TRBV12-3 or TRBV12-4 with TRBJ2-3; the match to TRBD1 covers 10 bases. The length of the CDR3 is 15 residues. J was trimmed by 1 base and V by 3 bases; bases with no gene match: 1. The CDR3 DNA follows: TGTGCCAGCAGTTTCGGGACAGGGGGCACAGATACGCAGTATTTT. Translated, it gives CASSFGTGGTDTQYF.

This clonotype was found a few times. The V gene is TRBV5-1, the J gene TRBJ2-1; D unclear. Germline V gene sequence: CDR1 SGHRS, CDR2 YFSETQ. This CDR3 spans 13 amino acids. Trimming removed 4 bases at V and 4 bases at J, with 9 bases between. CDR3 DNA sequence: TGCGCCAGCAGCCTGGACGCTTACAATGAGCAGTTCTTC. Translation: CASSLDAYNEQFF.

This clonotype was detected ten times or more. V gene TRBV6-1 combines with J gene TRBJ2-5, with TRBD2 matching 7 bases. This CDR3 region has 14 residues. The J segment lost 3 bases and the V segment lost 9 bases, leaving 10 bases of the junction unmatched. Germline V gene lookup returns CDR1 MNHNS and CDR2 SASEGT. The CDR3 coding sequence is TGTGCCAGTCGTACGGGGGGTCGAAAAGAGACCCAGTACTTC. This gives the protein CASRTGGRKETQYF.